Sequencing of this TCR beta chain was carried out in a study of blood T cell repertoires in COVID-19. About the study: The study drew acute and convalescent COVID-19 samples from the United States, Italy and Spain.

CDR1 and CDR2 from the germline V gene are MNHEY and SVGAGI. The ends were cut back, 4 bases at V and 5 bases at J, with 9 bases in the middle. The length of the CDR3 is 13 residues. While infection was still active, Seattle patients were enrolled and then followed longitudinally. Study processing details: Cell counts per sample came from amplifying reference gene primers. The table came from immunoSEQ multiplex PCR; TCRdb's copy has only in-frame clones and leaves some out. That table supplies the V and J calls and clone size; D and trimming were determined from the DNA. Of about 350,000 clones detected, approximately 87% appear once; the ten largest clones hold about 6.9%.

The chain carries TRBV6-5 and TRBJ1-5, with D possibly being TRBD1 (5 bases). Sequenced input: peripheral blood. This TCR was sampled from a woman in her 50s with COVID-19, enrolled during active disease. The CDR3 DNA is TGTGCCAGCAGTTTTGGGGGGGATCAGCCCCAGCATTTT. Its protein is CASSFGGDQPQHF.